The 17 T cell receptor beta chains below were found in one sample sequenced in a study of T cell repertoires in cytomegalovirus infection. TCRdb re-analysed the reads in MiXCR, keeping a single row per CDR3 protein. Among 200,000 to 300,000 distinct CDR3 sequences listed, roughly 9% were seen once. The sequenced sample consisted of PBMCs. The receptors were sampled from a human donor in good health (CMV status not recorded). Some clones in this sample may be carry-over from other donors' samples.

DNA for the CDR3: TGTGCCTGCCCCGGGACAGGGGTTTATGGCTACACCTTC. Residues: CACPGTGVYGYTF. The chain has TRBV30 and TRBJ1-2; 10 bases align to TRBD1. The CDR3 spans 13 residues. With V trimmed by 6 bases and J by 5 bases, 6 bases remained unmatched. CDR1 and CDR2 from the germline V gene are GTSNPN and SVGIG (reference sequence).

V gene TRBV6-5 combines with J gene TRBJ1-5; D not certain. Trimming stripped 0 bases from V and 0 bases from J, with 6 bases between. This CDR3 comprises 15 residues. Looked up from germline, CDR1 is MNHEY and CDR2 is SVGAGI. The CDR3 region is CASSYSSNSNQPQHF. The CDR3 DNA reads TGTGCCAGCAGTTACTCGAGCAATAGCAATCAGCCCCAGCATTTT.

This clonotype was picked up many times. The genes are TRBV7-2 and TRBJ2-3, with D hard to call. V was shortened by 5 bases and J by 0 bases, with 12 bases between the two germline ends. CDR1 is SGHTA, CDR2 FQGNSA, per germline. CDR3 length: 15 amino acids. The CDR3 DNA reads as TGTGCCAGCAGCCCAACGCCCAGAAGCACAGATACGCAGTATTTT. It encodes CASSPTPRSTDTQYF.

This clonotype came up many times. This sequence joins TRBV4-1 and TRBJ1-4, with 8 bases matching TRBD1. Trimming took 0 bases from V and 7 from J; bases not matched to a gene: 4. CDR1 and CDR2 (germline): MGHRA, YSYEKL. There are 15 residues in the CDR3. CDR3 in DNA: TGCGCCAGCAGCCAAGACAGGGGGCGTCGTGAAAAACTGTTTTTT. Its protein is CASSQDRGRREKLFF.

This clonotype was found many times. The chain couples TRBV7-8 to TRBJ1-5, with no clear D. Trimming took 1 base from V and 3 from J, leaving 7 bases between them. In germline, CDR1 is SGHVS, CDR2 FQNEAQ. The CDR3 covers 14 residues. CDR3 region: CASSLGPVNQPQHF. The CDR3 coding sequence is TGTGCCAGCAGCTTAGGCCCAGTCAATCAGCCCCAGCATTTT.

This clonotype was counted at least ten times. The genes are TRBV29-1 and TRBJ1-1, with TRBD1 identical over 8 bases. The CDR3 contains 13 residues. In germline, CDR1 is SQVTM, CDR2 ANQGSEA. Trimming removed 7 bases from V and 2 bases from J; junction bases left unmatched: 6. The DNA of the CDR3 is TGCAGCGCAAGGGACAGGAAAAACACTGAAGCTTTCTTT. It translates to CSARDRKNTEAFF.

This chain uses TRBV12-3 or TRBV12-4 with TRBJ2-2; 7 bases fit TRBD2. The junction had 11 bases not matched to a gene; V was cut back by 2 bases and J by 8 bases. This CDR3 contains 16 residues. CDR3 coding DNA: TGTGCCAGCAGTTTATCAATAGCGGGCGATGTTGGGGAGCTGTTTTTT. Protein sequence: CASSLSIAGDVGELFF.

This clonotype showed up just a few times. The genes are TRBV7-8 and TRBJ2-7; 14 bases agree with TRBD2. Germline V gene sequence: CDR1 SGHVS, CDR2 FQNEAQ. This CDR3 has 18 residues. J was trimmed by 3 bases and V by 5 bases; bases with no gene match: 12. The CDR3 nucleotides read TGTGCCAGCAGCGTCACCGGGACTAGCGGGAGAATCGGCTACGAGCAGTACTTC. Protein sequence: CASSVTGTSGRIGYEQYF.

This chain links TRBV20-1 with TRBJ2-7, with a possible D match to TRBD1 (6 bases). V dropped 3 bases and J dropped 2 bases, with 14 bases sitting between them. The CDR3 runs 14 residues. Germline loops: CDR1 DFQATT, CDR2 SNEGSKA (reference sequence). The CDR3 nucleotides are TGCAGTGCTAGTAGGACAGTGGAGGCCTACGAGCAGTACTTC. This sequence encodes CSASRTVEAYEQYF.

This clonotype was counted at least ten times. The chain joins TRBV2 to TRBJ2-6; D is uncertain. CDR1 and CDR2 (germline): SNHLY, FYNNEI. This CDR3 is 15 amino acids long. V lost 2 bases and J lost 0, with 5 bases in between. CDR3 nucleotides: TGTGCCAGCAGTGAACGAAGCTCTGGGGCCAACGTCCTGACTTTC. Its protein is CASSERSSGANVLTF.

Ten or more counts support this clonotype. This chain joins TRBV2 and TRBJ1-2; D perhaps matches TRBD1 (5 bases). V was trimmed by 6 bases and J by 4 bases, leaving 12 bases between them. This CDR3 region has 13 residues. From germline, CDR1 is SNHLY and CDR2 FYNNEI. The CDR3 is CASRGDGRYGYTF. CDR3 nucleotide sequence: TGTGCCAGCAGGGGGGACGGCCGCTATGGCTACACCTTC.

This clonotype was detected only a few times. The chain uses TRBV7-6 and TRBJ2-3, with D unresolved. The germline V and J ends were trimmed by 5 bases and 8 bases, with 17 bases remaining between them. The CDR3 runs to 14 residues. Germline CDR1 reads SGHVS; CDR2 reads FNYEAQ. This CDR3 reads CASSPLTMSGTQYF. CDR3 DNA sequence: TGTGCCAGCAGCCCGTTAACAATGAGTGGTACGCAGTATTTT.

The rearrangement joins TRBV5-1 to TRBJ2-7; 11 bases map to TRBD1. Germline V CDR1 and CDR2: SGHRS, YFSETQ. This CDR3 is 18 amino acids long. The ends lost 1 base at V and 7 bases at J; junction bases unmatched: 16. The CDR3 nucleotides are TGCGCCAGCAGCTTGCCCGGTAGGACAGGGGGCCCAGCGAGGGAGCAGTACTTC. It encodes CASSLPGRTGGPAREQYF.

This clonotype was counted at least ten times. V gene TRBV7-2 combines with J gene TRBJ1-5, with 11 bases lining up with TRBD1. CDR1 and CDR2 (germline): SGHTA, FQGNSA. The CDR3 sequence is 18 residues long. V was clipped by 1 base and J by 4 bases; unmatched bases: 9. The DNA for the CDR3 is TGTGCCAGCAGCTTAGTGGTGGGGACAGGGGGTTGGAATCAGCCCCAGCATTTT. Translated: CASSLVVGTGGWNQPQHF.

Many counts were recorded for this clonotype. The chain joins TRBV12-3 or TRBV12-4 to TRBJ1-1; 9 bases align to TRBD1. The CDR3 length is 16 residues. The J segment lost 4 bases and the V segment lost 4 bases, leaving 10 bases of the junction unmatched. The CDR3 bases are TGTGCCAGCAGTTCCTCAGTCGGGACAGGGCCCACTGAAGCTTTCTTT. Its protein product is CASSSSVGTGPTEAFF.

This clonotype was found many times. An end of the junction differs from the germline gene, which may be a read error. The chain recombines TRBV7-2 with TRBJ2-3; D possibly corresponds to TRBD2 (6 bases). The CDR3 consists of 17 residues. Germline values: CDR1 SGHTA, CDR2 FQGNSA. The CDR3 bases are TGTGCCAGCAGCTCCCCCGTTGAAGCGGGCATCACAAATACGCAGTATTTT. It encodes CASSSPVEAGITNTQYF.

This clonotype was recorded at least ten times. This rearrangement joins TRBV20-1 to TRBJ2-7, with TRBD2 as a possible D gene (6 bases). Germline values: CDR1 DFQATT, CDR2 SNEGSKA (reference sequence). The CDR3 runs 14 residues. V was clipped by 4 bases and J by 2 bases, with 15 bases between them. DNA of the CDR3: TGCAGTGCTAAGGCCGGGAGATCAACCTACGAGCAGTACTTC. Its protein is CSAKAGRSTYEQYF.